These 7 T cell receptor beta chains originate from one sample sequenced in a study of CD8+ T cells in alopecia areata. Following extraction, RNA underwent reverse transcription to cDNA, which served as the sequencing template. TCRdb's table, derived via immunoSEQ multiplex PCR, lists solely in-frame clones and lacks some. The sample consists of 140,000 to 150,000 clones, around 50% of them appearing once. The source material was CD4+ T cells sorted from blood, sampled at week 0. Receptor source: a human donor with alopecia areata.

The chain couples TRBV27 to TRBJ1-5; no firm D call. CDR1 is MNHEY, CDR2 SMNVEV, per germline (reference sequence). V lost 5 bases and J lost 0, with 8 bases in between. This CDR3 has 14 residues. The CDR3: CASSARYSNQPQHF. CDR3 coding DNA: TGTGCCAGCAGTGCACGATATAGCAATCAGCCCCAGCATTTT.

This clone was seen only a few times. The J gene is TRBJ2-5, the V gene TRBV5-1; 7 nucleotides align to TRBD1. Germline CDR1 reads SGHRS; CDR2 reads YFSETQ. Trimming cost V 3 bases and J 2 bases; bases outside gene matches: 10. There are 16 residues in the CDR3. CDR3 bases: TGCGCCAGCAGCTCGGGCCCTAAGGACAGGCAAGAGACCCAGTACTTC. Protein: CASSSGPKDRQETQYF. The complete variable domain, with remaining parts taken from reference TRBV5-1 and TRBJ2-5, reads KAGVTQTPRYLIKTRGQQVTLSCSPISGHRSVSWYQQTPGQGLQFLFEYFSETQRNKGNFPGRFSGRQFSNSRSEMNVSTLELGDSALYLCASSSGPKDRQETQYFGPGTRLLVL.

This clone has a handful of counts. This CDR3 reads CASSVRENNPAFF. CDR3 DNA: TGTGCCAGCAGTGTACGGGAGAACAATCCCGCGTTTTTT. The chain carries TRBV6-5 and TRBJ1-4; D ambiguous. The CDR3 length is 13 residues. Germline assignment: CDR1 MNHEY and CDR2 SVGAGI. V lost 5 bases and J 16 bases, leaving 20 bases between the germline ends.

The gene calls are TRBV7-2 and TRBJ2-1; D might be TRBD1 (5 bases). Germline V lookup: CDR1 SGHTA, CDR2 FQGNSA. Trimming cost V 1 base and J 5 bases, with 6 bases left between them. This CDR3 contains 13 residues. The DNA of the CDR3 is TGTGCCAGCAGCTTAGGACAGAACAATGAGCAGTTCTTC. It specifies CASSLGQNNEQFF.

The chain joins TRBV2 to TRBJ2-2; D might be TRBD1 (5 bases). The CDR3 has 14 amino acids. Germline V gene lookup returns CDR1 SNHLY and CDR2 FYNNEI. V lost 6 bases, J lost 4 bases, and 12 bases lay in between. The CDR3 sequence: CASSADRSTGELFF. The CDR3 DNA reads as TGTGCCAGCAGCGCCGACAGATCCACCGGGGAGCTGTTTTTT.

The chain uses TRBV30 and TRBJ1-5; the D is unclear. This CDR3 has 13 amino acids. Trimming removed 0 bases at V and 3 bases at J, with 6 bases between. Germline V CDR1 and CDR2: GTSNPN, SVGIG (reference sequence). The CDR3 DNA reads as TGTGCCTGGAGTGTGGAACCCAATCAGCCCCAGCATTTT. Translation gives CAWSVEPNQPQHF. Complete variable domain (other parts from reference TRBV30 and TRBJ1-5): SQTIHQWPATLVQPVGSPLSLECTVEGTSNPNLYWYRQAAGRGLQLLFYSVGIGQISSEVPQNLSASRPQDRQFILSSKKLLLSDSGFYLCAWSVEPNQPQHFGDGTRLSIL.

V and J are TRBV5-1 and TRBJ2-3; 7 bases agree with TRBD1. V shed 5 bases, J shed 4 bases, and the junction held 4 bases outside the gene matches. The CDR3 extends over 13 amino acids. The germline gives CDR1 SGHRS, CDR2 YFSETQ. The chain's CDR3 is CASRPQGADTQYF. The CDR3 DNA follows: TGCGCCAGCAGGCCCCAGGGGGCAGATACGCAGTATTTT. The variable domain in full, completed from reference TRBV5-1 and TRBJ2-3, reads KAGVTQTPRYLIKTRGQQVTLSCSPISGHRSVSWYQQTPGQGLQFLFEYFSETQRNKGNFPGRFSGRQFSNSRSEMNVSTLELGDSALYLCASRPQGADTQYFGPGTRLTVL.